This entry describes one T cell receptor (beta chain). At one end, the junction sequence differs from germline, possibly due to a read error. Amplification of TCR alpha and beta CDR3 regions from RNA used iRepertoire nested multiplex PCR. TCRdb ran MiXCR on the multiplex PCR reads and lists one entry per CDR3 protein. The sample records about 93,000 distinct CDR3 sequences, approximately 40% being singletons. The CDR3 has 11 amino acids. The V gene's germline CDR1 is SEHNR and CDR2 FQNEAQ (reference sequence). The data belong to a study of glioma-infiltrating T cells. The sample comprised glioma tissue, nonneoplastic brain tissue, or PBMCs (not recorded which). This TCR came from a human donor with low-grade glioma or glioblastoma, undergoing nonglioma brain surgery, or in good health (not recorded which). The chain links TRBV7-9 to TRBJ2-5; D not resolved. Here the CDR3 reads CACAFSEIQYF. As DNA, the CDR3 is TGTGCCTGCGCATTTTCAGAGATCCAGTACTTC.